Each of the 20 T cell receptor beta chains below was sequenced from the same sample in a study of blood T cell repertoires in COVID-19. Here immunoSEQ multiplex PCR was the method, and the copy in TCRdb shows in-frame clones only, minus some. There are approximately 280,000 clones in the sample; about 82% occur only once, and 5.1% lies in the top ten. Material: peripheral blood. These receptors were obtained from a man over 45 with active or convalescent COVID-19.

This clone was detected a few times. CDR3 in amino acids: CASSERLGEKLFF. CDR3 coding DNA: TGCGCCAGCAGTGAGCGACTAGGTGAAAAACTGTTTTTT. The chain uses TRBV5-1 and TRBJ1-4; D remains ambiguous. The CDR3 totals 13 residues. Germline lookup yields CDR1 SGHRS and CDR2 YFSETQ. Trimming removed 5 bases at V and 7 bases at J, with 12 bases between.

The rearrangement joins TRBV27 to TRBJ1-1; 12 bases fit TRBD1. Germline CDR1 reads MNHEY; CDR2 reads SMNVEV (reference sequence). The junction had 12 bases not matched to a gene; V was cut back by 2 bases and J by 11 bases. The CDR3 has 16 amino acids. This CDR3 reads CASSLGTGGTLGRAFF. DNA for the CDR3: TGTGCCAGCAGTTTAGGGACAGGGGGCACCTTGGGTCGGGCTTTCTTT.

V is TRBV7-9 and J is TRBJ1-1; tentatively, D is TRBD1 (6 bases). Germline CDR1 and CDR2: SEHNR and FQNEAQ (reference sequence). This CDR3 is built from 14 residues. Trimming cost V 5 bases and J 4 bases, with 14 bases left between them. In nucleotides, the CDR3 is TGTGCCAGCAGCCCCGGGACAATCGGCACTGAAGCTTTCTTT. Amino acids: CASSPGTIGTEAFF. The full variable domain, rest sourced from reference TRBV7-9 and TRBJ1-1, is DTGVSQNPRHKITKRGQNVTFRCDPISEHNRLYWYRQTLGQGPEFLTYFQNEAQLEKSRLLSDRFSAERPKGSFSTLEIQRTEQGDSAMYLCASSPGTIGTEAFFGQGTRLTVV.

The chain couples TRBV7-8 to TRBJ2-3; 7 positions agree with TRBD2. Germline assignment: CDR1 SGHVS and CDR2 FQNEAQ. The J segment lost 2 bases and the V segment lost 7 bases, leaving 9 bases of the junction unmatched. CDR3 length equals 15 residues. The CDR3 nucleotides are TGTGCCAGCACCCCCACGGGAGGACACACAGATACGCAGTATTTT. As protein: CASTPTGGHTDTQYF.

V and J are TRBV3-1 (or the pseudogene TRBV3-2) and TRBJ1-4; D not resolved. Germline V gene sequence: CDR1 LGHDT, CDR2 YNNKEL (reference sequence). The V end lost 1 base, the J end lost 0 bases, and 12 bases lay between the germline ends. The CDR3 extends over 17 amino acids. The CDR3 DNA reads TGTGCCAGCAGCCAAGCTACACAGCCGACAACTAATGAAAAACTGTTTTTT. Protein: CASSQATQPTTNEKLFF.

The V gene is TRBV6-5, the J gene TRBJ2-7, with TRBD2 as a possible D gene (5 bases). V was trimmed by 6 bases and J by 5 bases, leaving 20 bases between them. This CDR3 comprises 15 residues. Germline V gene lookup returns CDR1 MNHEY and CDR2 SVGAGI. The CDR3 is CASSFRRGSIHEQYF. The CDR3 nucleotides are TGTGCCAGCAGCTTCCGCCGGGGAAGCATCCACGAGCAGTACTTC.

The V and J genes are TRBV5-4 and TRBJ1-1; 9 nucleotides line up with TRBD1. V shed 2 bases, J shed 11 bases, and the junction held 4 bases outside the gene matches. The CDR3 runs to 12 residues. The germline gives CDR1 SGHNT, CDR2 YYREEE (reference sequence). CDR3 in amino acids: CASSLRTGDAFF. The CDR3 DNA sequence: TGTGCCAGCAGCTTAAGGACAGGGGACGCTTTCTTT.

This sequence joins TRBV6-5 and TRBJ2-3, with a tentative D call TRBD2 (5 bases). Germline CDR1 MNHEY, CDR2 SVGAGI. The V end was cut by 6 bases, the J end by 11 bases, with 18 bases between. The CDR3 is made up of 13 amino acids. CDR3 loop: CASRAPGETMQYF. DNA for the CDR3: TGTGCCAGCAGAGCTCCCGGGGAGACCATGCAGTATTTT.

The chain carries TRBV7-8 and TRBJ2-2; 12 bases agree with TRBD2. The V segment lost 3 bases and the J segment 6 bases; nucleotides outside the gene matches: 2. This CDR3 spans 15 amino acids. CDR1 and CDR2 from the germline V gene are SGHVS and FQNEAQ. The CDR3 DNA reads as TGTGCCAGCAGCTTTCTAGCGGGAGGGGCCGGGGAGCTGTTTTTT. Amino acids: CASSFLAGGAGELFF.

This clone was detected once. The J gene is TRBJ2-7, the V gene TRBV3-1 (or the pseudogene TRBV3-2); TRBD2 aligns across 7 bases. The germline gives CDR1 LGHDT, CDR2 YNNKEL (reference sequence). V was pared by 0 bases and J by 3 bases, with 2 bases of the junction left unmatched. CDR3 length equals 14 residues. CDR3 bases: TGTGCCAGCAGCCAAGATAGGACTAGCTACGAGCAGTACTTC. Translating it yields CASSQDRTSYEQYF.

This clone was counted between two and nine times. The rearrangement uses TRBV5-6 and TRBJ1-6; TRBD1 is a possible D gene (5 bases). Per the germline V gene, CDR1 is SGHDT and CDR2 is YYEEEE. The CDR3 length is 14 residues. V lost 3 bases to trimming and J lost 9 bases, with 13 bases between them. The CDR3 region is CASSWDSSTSPLHF. The CDR3 DNA reads as TGTGCCAGCAGCTGGGACTCCTCAACTTCACCCCTCCACTTT.

The rearrangement joins TRBV28 to TRBJ1-4; possibly TRBD1 for D (5 bases). Per the germline V gene, CDR1 is MDHEN and CDR2 is SYDVKM. Trimming pared 2 bases from V and 7 bases from J, leaving 17 bases between. This CDR3 comprises 16 residues. This chain's CDR3 is CASSLPAGPSVEKLFF. CDR3 in DNA: TGTGCCAGCAGTTTACCGGCGGGACCTTCAGTTGAAAAACTGTTTTTT.

The chain couples TRBV3-1 (or the pseudogene TRBV3-2) to TRBJ1-1; D is unresolved. This CDR3 region has 14 residues. The germline gives CDR1 LGHDT, CDR2 YNNKEL (reference sequence). The germline V and J ends were trimmed by 3 bases and 1 base, with 9 bases remaining between them. CDR3 residues: CASSHLQSNTEAFF. CDR3 DNA: TGTGCCAGCAGCCATCTCCAGTCGAACACTGAAGCTTTCTTT.

The genes are TRBV24-1 and TRBJ2-7; tentative D call: TRBD1 (6 bases). The ends were cut back, 4 bases at V and 6 bases at J, with 18 bases in the middle. The V gene's germline CDR1 is KGHDR and CDR2 SFDVKD. The CDR3 sequence is 15 residues long. The CDR3 DNA is TGTGCCACCAGTGACAATACAGGGCATCGGGGCGAGCAGTACTTC. Translating it yields CATSDNTGHRGEQYF.

This rearrangement joins TRBV11-2 to TRBJ2-3; 13 nucleotides align to TRBD2. In germline, CDR1 is SGHAT, CDR2 FQNNGV. The V gene end was trimmed by 5 bases and the J gene end by 3 bases; junction bases not matched to a gene: 14. This CDR3 spans 19 amino acids. The DNA for the CDR3 is TGTGCCAGCAGCCGCGGAGGACTAGCGGGAGATGGAGGGACAGATACGCAGTATTTT. Residues: CASSRGGLAGDGGTDTQYF.

This chain links TRBV4-2 with TRBJ1-5, with 10 positions matching TRBD1. CDR3 length: 16 residues. V dropped 4 bases and J dropped 4; count of bases not matched to a gene: 7. The germline V gene has CDR1 LGHNA and CDR2 YNFKEQ. The CDR3 nucleotides read TGTGCCAGCAGCCCGGGGACAGGGGCGGGAAATCAGCCCCAGCATTTT. Translation gives CASSPGTGAGNQPQHF.

The genes are TRBV24-1 and TRBJ2-3, with 7 nucleotides matching TRBD2. Losses at the gene ends were 3 bases for V and 7 bases for J; bases not matched to a gene: 21. Per germline, CDR1 KGHDR and CDR2 SFDVKD. CDR3 length: 19 residues. CDR3 nucleotide sequence: TGTGCCACCAGTGATGCCGGAAGGGCTAGCGGAACCCAAGCAAATACGCAGTATTTT. Amino acid sequence: CATSDAGRASGTQANTQYF.

This rearrangement joins TRBV2 to TRBJ2-5; weak D call: TRBD1 (6 bases). Trimming pared 1 base from V and 7 bases from J, leaving 10 bases between. The CDR3 is 13 residues long. CDR1 and CDR2 (germline): SNHLY, FYNNEI. In DNA form, the CDR3 reads TGTGCCAGCAGTGAAGGGGGGCCGGGGACCCAGTACTTC. Its translation: CASSEGGPGTQYF.

V usage is TRBV13 and J usage is TRBJ1-2; D remains unclear. Germline CDR1 reads PRHDT; CDR2 reads FYEKMQ (reference sequence). Between the trimmed V and J ends, which lost 1 base and 8 bases, there was a span of 14 bases. The CDR3 runs to 14 residues. CDR3 residues: CASSLDSTPGGYTF. The CDR3 coding sequence is TGTGCCAGCAGCTTAGATTCGACCCCGGGAGGCTACACCTTC.

This clone was found a few times. This chain joins TRBV4-1 and TRBJ2-5; 7 bases agree with TRBD2. V shed 3 bases and J 1 base; nucleotides not matched to a gene: 8. The CDR3 is made up of 16 amino acids. Per germline, CDR1 MGHRA and CDR2 YSYEKL. The CDR3 protein is CASSHEPGGGQETQYF. As DNA, the CDR3 is TGCGCCAGCAGCCACGAACCGGGCGGGGGCCAAGAGACCCAGTACTTC.